The 12 T cell receptor beta chains below were found in one sample sequenced in a study of T cell responses to AZD1222 COVID-19 vaccine. Profiling relied on immunoSEQ multiplex PCR, and the TCRdb table lists in-frame clones only, not all of them. Of about 130,000 clones in the sample, roughly 94% were seen once. Sequenced here: peripheral blood, sampled on day 0 of AZD1222 vaccination. The receptors shown here come from an adult in good health.

Details on this clone: This same CDR3 is encoded by further DNA sequences in the sample. V usage is TRBV10-3 and J usage is TRBJ2-7; 9 nucleotides agree with TRBD1. The CDR3 spans 14 residues. CDR1 and CDR2 (germline): ENHRY, SYGVKD. V shed 4 bases and J 1 base; nucleotides not matched to a gene: 2. CDR3 sequence: CAISATGGSYEQYF. The CDR3 DNA reads as TGTGCCATCAGTGCGACAGGGGGGTCCTACGAGCAGTACTTC.

The chain joins TRBV5-1 to TRBJ1-4; D is perhaps TRBD1 (5 bases). V gave up 5 bases and J gave up 3 bases, with 11 bases separating them. Looked up from germline, CDR1 is SGHRS and CDR2 is YFSETQ. The CDR3 loop spans 14 amino acids. This CDR3 is CASRGGSANEKLFF. In nucleotides, the CDR3 is TGCGCCAGCAGGGGGGGGAGTGCTAATGAAAAACTGTTTTTT.

V and J are TRBV7-9 and TRBJ1-5; 11 bases are a match to TRBD1. This CDR3 has 14 residues. V lost 5 bases and J lost 5; bases outside the gene matches: 2. Per germline, CDR1 SEHNR and CDR2 FQNEAQ (reference sequence). In nucleotides, the CDR3 is TGTGCCAGCAGCCCGGGACAGGGGGATCAGCCCCAGCATTTT. The encoded protein is CASSPGQGDQPQHF. Full variable domain (remainder filled in from reference TRBV7-9 and TRBJ1-5): DTGVSQNPRHKITKRGQNVTFRCDPISEHNRLYWYRQTLGQGPEFLTYFQNEAQLEKSRLLSDRFSAERPKGSFSTLEIQRTEQGDSAMYLCASSPGQGDQPQHFGDGTRLSIL.

The J gene is TRBJ1-1, the V gene TRBV5-4; no clear D gene. V lost 0 bases, J lost 4 bases, and 7 bases lay in between. Per the germline V gene, CDR1 is SGHNT and CDR2 is YYREEE (reference sequence). The CDR3 totals 13 residues. CDR3 in amino acids: CASSLVQRTEAFF. DNA of the CDR3: TGTGCCAGCAGCTTGGTCCAGCGCACTGAAGCTTTCTTT.

About this clone: This sample also contains other DNA sequences that code for the same CDR3. The CDR3 DNA sequence: TGCGCCAGCAGCCAAGATCAGGGTAGCAATCAGCCCCAGCATTTT. This translates into CASSQDQGSNQPQHF. V and J are TRBV4-1 and TRBJ1-5, with D tentatively TRBD1 (5 bases). Germline lookup yields CDR1 MGHRA and CDR2 YSYEKL. Trimming took off 0 bases at V and 0 bases at J, with 6 bases between the two ends. This CDR3 has 15 amino acids.

The V gene is TRBV10-3, the J gene TRBJ2-7; D unclear. The germline V gene has CDR1 ENHRY and CDR2 SYGVKD. The CDR3 has 13 amino acids. Between the trimmed V and J ends, which lost 2 bases and 2 bases, there was a span of 7 bases. The CDR3 protein is CAISEPNPYEQYF. The CDR3 DNA reads TGTGCCATCAGTGAGCCCAACCCCTACGAGCAGTACTTC.

The rearrangement uses TRBV7-9 and TRBJ2-7; 9 bases are a match to TRBD1. The CDR3 length is 13 residues. Per germline, CDR1 SEHNR and CDR2 FQNEAQ (reference sequence). With V trimmed by 6 bases and J by 2 bases, 2 bases remained unmatched. For the CDR3, the DNA is TGTGCCAGCAGGGGACAGGGTCCCTACGAGCAGTACTTC. It codes for CASRGQGPYEQYF.

The chain links TRBV7-2 to TRBJ1-3; D ambiguous. The V end lost 4 bases, the J end lost 4 bases, and 14 bases lay between the germline ends. The CDR3 sequence is 15 residues long. Germline lookup yields CDR1 SGHTA and CDR2 FQGNSA. The CDR3 DNA reads as TGTGCCAGCAGCTCATCTCCCCCCTTCGGAAACACCATATATTTT. Translated, it gives CASSSSPPFGNTIYF.

The chain uses TRBV19 and TRBJ1-5; TRBD1 matches at 7 bases. The V and J ends lost 5 bases and 0 bases, in that order; junction bases with no gene match: 7. Per the germline V gene, CDR1 is LNHDA and CDR2 is SQIVND (reference sequence). The CDR3 length is 16 residues. The CDR3 DNA follows: TGTGCCAGTAGTCCCCGACAGGGCCATAGCAATCAGCCCCAGCATTTT. Residues: CASSPRQGHSNQPQHF.

This clone occurred once. In the same sample, other DNA sequences code for this CDR3. The J gene is TRBJ1-1, the V gene TRBV5-1, with D possibly TRBD1 on 6 matching bases. The CDR3 has 14 amino acids. In germline, CDR1 is SGHRS, CDR2 YFSETQ. The germline V and J ends were trimmed by 7 bases and 0 bases, with 13 bases remaining between them. CDR3: CASSPGTLNTEAFF. CDR3 coding DNA: TGCGCCAGCTCCCCCGGGACACTGAACACTGAAGCTTTCTTT.

This chain links TRBV2 with TRBJ1-2; tentatively, D is TRBD1 (5 bases). Germline V gene data show CDR1 as SNHLY and CDR2 as FYNNEI. V lost 2 bases and J lost 3, with 13 bases in between. The length of the CDR3 is 15 residues. Written as DNA, the CDR3 is TGTGCCAGCAGTGAAACCCCGGGACTGTACTATGGCTACACCTTC. This sequence encodes CASSETPGLYYGYTF.

The chain links TRBV7-2 to TRBJ1-1; no clear D gene. Germline-derived CDR1 and CDR2 are SGHTA and FQGNSA. CDR3 size: 13 residues. V lost 2 bases to trimming and J lost 0 bases, with 4 bases between them. The CDR3 loop is CASSLQMNTEAFF. CDR3 DNA sequence: TGTGCCAGCAGCTTACAGATGAACACTGAAGCTTTCTTT.